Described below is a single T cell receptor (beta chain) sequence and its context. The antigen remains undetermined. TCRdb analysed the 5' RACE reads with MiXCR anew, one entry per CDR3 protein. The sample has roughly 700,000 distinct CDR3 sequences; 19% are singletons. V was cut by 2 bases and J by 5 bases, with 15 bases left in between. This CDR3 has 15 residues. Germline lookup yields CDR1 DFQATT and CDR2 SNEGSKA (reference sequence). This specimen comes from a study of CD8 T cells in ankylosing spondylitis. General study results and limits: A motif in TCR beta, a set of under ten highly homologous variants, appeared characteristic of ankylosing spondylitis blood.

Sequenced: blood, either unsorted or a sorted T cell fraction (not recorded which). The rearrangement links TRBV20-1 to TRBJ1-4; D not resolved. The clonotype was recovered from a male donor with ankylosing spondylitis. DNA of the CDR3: TGCAGTGCTAGAAATCACTTTGAGCGGAATGAAAAACTGTTTTTT. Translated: CSARNHFERNEKLFF.